The 24 T cell receptor beta chains in this list originate from one sample, sequenced in a study of cytomegalovirus exposure and HLA in healthy donors. The PCR made use of 60 Vbeta and 13 Jbeta primers. TCRdb's table, derived via immunoSEQ multiplex PCR, lists solely in-frame clones and lacks some. The sample consists of 90,000 to 150,000 clones, less than 85% of them appearing once. The sequenced material came from PBMCs. The receptors shown here come from a man aged 50 or older in good health and CMV-seropositive.

V is TRBV27 and J is TRBJ2-1, with a possible D match to TRBD2 (6 bases). There are 15 residues in the CDR3. Trimming took 7 bases from V and 8 from J, leaving 21 bases between them. The germline V gene encodes CDR1 MNHEY and CDR2 SMNVEV (reference sequence). CDR3 loop: CASTSRLVSSDEQFF. The DNA of the CDR3 is TGTGCCAGCACGAGTCGACTAGTTTCTAGCGATGAGCAGTTCTTC.

J is TRBJ2-1 and V is TRBV14; the D gene is possibly TRBD2 (5 bases). Germline V gene sequence: CDR1 SGHDN, CDR2 FVKESK. CDR3 size: 16 residues. The V end was cut by 4 bases, the J end by 15 bases, with 28 bases between. CDR3 DNA sequence: TGTGCCAGCAGCCTTCCCTCAGAGGAGTTTAGGGCGGGTATGTTCTTC. It translates to CASSLPSEEFRAGMFF.

V usage is TRBV1 and J usage is TRBJ2-1; whether TRBD2, the table's D call, matches the DNA was not checked. TRBV1 is termed a pseudogene. This CDR3 is built from 18 residues. CDR3 protein: CTSRLGLAGGPAYNEQFF. The CDR3 DNA reads TGCACCAGCAGACTAGGACTAGCGGGAGGGCCCGCCTACAATGAGCAGTTCTTC.

This clone was counted a few times. The chain links TRBV9 to TRBJ2-5; D unresolved. Germline CDR1 reads SGDLS; CDR2 reads YYNGEE. This CDR3 contains 14 residues. Trimming shortened V by 0 bases and J by 1 base, and 7 bases separated the two germline ends. DNA for the CDR3: TGTGCCAGCAGCGTAGTTGGAGCCCAAGAGACCCAGTACTTC. Its translation: CASSVVGAQETQYF.

This clone has only a few counts. This chain uses TRBV19 with TRBJ2-7, with a tentative D call TRBD2 (6 bases). The CDR3 totals 15 residues. The V end was cut by 8 bases, the J end by 5 bases, with 22 bases between. Germline V CDR1 and CDR2: LNHDA, SQIVND (reference sequence). The CDR3, as DNA: TGTGCCAGTCGGAGTGGCAGCACTTCGGGGGACGAGCAGTACTTC. It encodes CASRSGSTSGDEQYF. Based on the CDR3 plus reference TRBV19 and TRBJ2-7, the full variable domain is DGGITQSPKYLFRKEGQNVTLSCEQNLNHDAMYWYRQDPGQGLRLIYYSQIVNDFQKGDIAEGYSVSREKKESFPLTVTSAQKNPTAFYLCASRSGSTSGDEQYFGPGTRLTVT.

The chain uses TRBV4-1 and TRBJ2-2; a possible D gene is TRBD2 (6 bases). V gave up 1 base and J gave up 6 bases, with 9 bases separating them. Germline loops: CDR1 MGHRA, CDR2 YSYEKL. CDR3 size: 14 residues. The CDR3 nucleotides are TGCGCCAGCAGCCAAGGGGAGGTCCCCGGGGAGCTGTTTTTT. Encoded protein: CASSQGEVPGELFF.

The J gene is TRBJ2-5, the V gene TRBV28, with TRBD1 identical over 10 bases. Losses at the gene ends were 6 bases for V and 13 bases for J; bases not matched to a gene: 17. The germline V gene encodes CDR1 MDHEN and CDR2 SYDVKM. This CDR3 comprises 15 residues. CDR3 nucleotides: TGTGCCAGCAGCTCGCGGACAGTCGGGGGGGACAGGGGGTACTTC. This sequence encodes CASSSRTVGGDRGYF.

The rearrangement links TRBV5-1 to TRBJ1-1; 8 bases map to TRBD1. This CDR3 contains 14 residues. In germline, CDR1 is SGHRS, CDR2 YFSETQ. Trimming removed 3 bases from V and 4 bases from J; junction bases left unmatched: 5. The CDR3 coding sequence is TGCGCCAGCAGCTCCACCACAGGGGGCACTGAAGCTTTCTTT. Protein sequence: CASSSTTGGTEAFF.

This chain links TRBV9 with TRBJ2-2; 7 positions match TRBD2. Trimming took 0 bases from V and 2 from J; bases not matched to a gene: 10. Germline CDR1 and CDR2: SGDLS and YYNGEE. CDR3 size: 18 residues. The CDR3 spells CASSVATVGGGNTGELFF. The DNA for the CDR3 is TGTGCCAGCAGCGTAGCTACCGTGGGCGGGGGAAACACCGGGGAGCTGTTTTTT. Looking up the rest from reference TRBV9 and TRBJ2-2 gives the full variable domain: DSGVTQTPKHLITATGQRVTLRCSPRSGDLSVYWYQQSLDQGLQFLIQYYNGEERAKGNILERFSAQQFPDLHSELNLSSLELGDSALYFCASSVATVGGGNTGELFFGEGSRLTVL.

The chain recombines TRBV27 with TRBJ2-7; D is undetermined. Germline V gives CDR1 MNHEY, CDR2 SMNVEV (reference sequence). Trimming took off 5 bases at V and 0 bases at J, with 5 bases between the two ends. The CDR3 sequence is 12 residues long. The CDR3 nucleotides are TGTGCCAGCAGTCTACGCTCCTACGAGCAGTACTTC. Translation gives CASSLRSYEQYF.

The genes are TRBV25-1 and TRBJ2-2; no reliable D call. The germline V and J ends were trimmed by 4 bases and 4 bases, with 7 bases remaining between them. Germline V gene lookup returns CDR1 MGHDK and CDR2 SYGVNS. This CDR3 spans 13 amino acids. The CDR3 region has the DNA TGTGCCAGCAGTGGAACTGGCACCGGGGAGCTGTTTTTT. Amino acids: CASSGTGTGELFF. Full variable domain (remainder filled in from reference TRBV25-1 and TRBJ2-2): EADIYQTPRYLVIGTGKKITLECSQTMGHDKMYWYQQDPGMELHLIHYSYGVNSTEKGDLSSESTVSRIRTEHFPLTLESARPSHTSQYLCASSGTGTGELFFGEGSRLTVL.

The chain links TRBV5-1 to TRBJ2-3; 9 nucleotides line up with TRBD1. Trimming cost V 2 bases and J 4 bases; bases outside gene matches: 8. Germline V gives CDR1 SGHRS, CDR2 YFSETQ. The CDR3 has 16 residues. CDR3 amino acids: CASSLQGAGYADTQYF. The CDR3 DNA follows: TGCGCCAGCAGCTTACAGGGGGCCGGCTATGCAGATACGCAGTATTTT. The whole variable domain, filled in from reference TRBV5-1 and TRBJ2-3, reads KAGVTQTPRYLIKTRGQQVTLSCSPISGHRSVSWYQQTPGQGLQFLFEYFSETQRNKGNFPGRFSGRQFSNSRSEMNVSTLELGDSALYLCASSLQGAGYADTQYFGPGTRLTVL.

The chain recombines TRBV2 with TRBJ2-7; D is possibly TRBD1 (5 bases). CDR1 and CDR2 from the germline V gene are SNHLY and FYNNEI. Trimming removed 3 bases from V and 3 bases from J, with 9 bases in between. This CDR3 has 13 amino acids. The chain's CDR3 is CASSEGPGYEQYF. CDR3 coding DNA: TGTGCCAGCAGTGAGGGGCCCGGCTACGAGCAGTACTTC. The full variable domain, with the rest looked up from reference TRBV2 and TRBJ2-7, is EPEVTQTPSHQVTQMGQEVILRCVPISNHLYFYWYRQILGQKVEFLVSFYNNEISEKSEIFDDQFSVERPDGSNFTLKIRSTKLEDSAMYFCASSEGPGYEQYFGPGTRLTVT.

The chain joins TRBV11-1 to TRBJ1-1; 7 nucleotides align to TRBD1. Germline CDR1 is SGHAT and CDR2 is FQDESV (reference sequence). The ends lost 5 bases at V and 3 bases at J; junction bases unmatched: 9. The CDR3 runs 15 residues. The CDR3 loop reads CASSRRQGPDTEAFF. As DNA, the CDR3 is TGTGCCAGCAGCCGCCGACAGGGTCCGGACACTGAAGCTTTCTTT.

The chain couples TRBV7-2 to TRBJ2-3, with 8 bases fitting TRBD2. Per the germline V gene, CDR1 is SGHTA and CDR2 is FQGNSA. This CDR3 region has 15 residues. With V trimmed by 5 bases and J by 3 bases, 7 bases remained unmatched. CDR3 coding DNA: TGTGCCAGCAGCCCAACCGGACTAGCAACAGATACGCAGTATTTT. Translation gives CASSPTGLATDTQYF.

CDR3 sequence: CASSSGWGRGDSPLHF. CDR3 DNA sequence: TGCGCCAGCAGCTCAGGCTGGGGACGGGGGGATTCACCCCTCCACTTT. The chain links TRBV5-1 to TRBJ1-6; D possibly corresponds to TRBD1 (5 bases). CDR1 is SGHRS and CDR2 is YFSETQ in the germline V gene. Trimming cost V 3 bases and J 8 bases, with 18 bases left between them. The CDR3 has 16 residues.

The V call is TRBV7-2, the J call TRBJ1-2, with D uncertain. V gave up 2 bases and J gave up 6 bases, with 13 bases separating them. CDR1 and CDR2 from the germline V gene are SGHTA and FQGNSA. This CDR3 is built from 14 residues. The CDR3 DNA reads as TGTGCCAGCAGCTTATCGACGACTCCCAATGGCTACACCTTC. Its protein product is CASSLSTTPNGYTF.

The V gene is TRBV13, the J gene TRBJ2-7, with TRBD2 matching 13 bases. This CDR3 region has 16 residues. Germline V CDR1 and CDR2: PRHDT, FYEKMQ (reference sequence). V shed 4 bases and J 0 bases; nucleotides not matched to a gene: 3. The CDR3 bases are TGTGCCAGCAGCTGGGGACTAGCGGGGAGCTCCTACGAGCAGTACTTC. This sequence encodes CASSWGLAGSSYEQYF. Full variable domain (missing parts from reference TRBV13 and TRBJ2-7): AAGVIQSPRHLIKEKRETATLKCYPIPRHDTVYWYQQGPGQDPQFLISFYEKMQSDKGSIPDRFSAQQFSDYHSELNMSSLELGDSALYFCASSWGLAGSSYEQYFGPGTRLTVT.

The V and J genes are TRBV7-9 and TRBJ2-1; TRBD2 might be the D (5 bases). Trimming stripped 5 bases from V and 6 bases from J, with 8 bases between. The CDR3 is 12 residues long. The germline V gene has CDR1 SEHNR and CDR2 FQNEAQ (reference sequence). The CDR3 is CASSLSGNEQFF. The CDR3 DNA follows: TGTGCCAGCAGCCTCAGCGGCAATGAGCAGTTCTTC.

The chain has TRBV27 and TRBJ1-2; TRBD1 agrees at 12 bases. V gave up 5 bases and J gave up 8 bases; unmatched junction bases: 9. CDR1 is MNHEY and CDR2 is SMNVEV in the germline V gene (reference sequence). The CDR3 length is 15 residues. As DNA, the CDR3 is TGTGCCAGCAGTGGCCCAGGGACAGGGGGCAAAGGCTACACCTTC. Its protein product is CASSGPGTGGKGYTF.

V gene TRBV10-3 combines with J gene TRBJ2-7; possibly TRBD1 for D (5 bases). CDR3 length: 13 amino acids. Trimming left V 7 bases short and J 5 bases short, with 15 bases between. Germline V gene data show CDR1 as ENHRY and CDR2 as SYGVKD. CDR3 region: CAIKMGQDNEQYF. The CDR3 DNA reads as TGTGCCATCAAAATGGGGCAGGACAACGAGCAGTACTTC.

This clone is a singleton in its sample. This sequence joins TRBV19 and TRBJ2-3; 12 nucleotides line up with TRBD2. The germline CDR1 and CDR2 sequences are LNHDA and SQIVND (reference sequence). This CDR3 has 14 amino acids. After removal of 9 bases from V and 3 bases from J, the junction contained 4 bases not matched to a gene. The CDR3 region has the DNA TGTGCCAGCCGACTAGCGGGGGCGACAGATACGCAGTATTTT. Its translation: CASRLAGATDTQYF.

CDR3 nucleotides: TGTGCCAGTAGTCCGTCCTCAGATACGCAGTATTTT. Its translation: CASSPSSDTQYF. The J gene is TRBJ2-3, the V gene TRBV19; D gene unclear. From germline, CDR1 is LNHDA and CDR2 SQIVND (reference sequence). Trimming stripped 5 bases from V and 4 bases from J, with 7 bases between. This CDR3 contains 12 residues.

V and J are TRBV10-1 and TRBJ2-3; D might be TRBD1 (5 bases). The CDR3 spans 15 residues. CDR1 and CDR2 from the germline V gene are WNHNN and SYGVQD (reference sequence). The V and J ends lost 2 bases and 3 bases respectively, with 12 bases between them. The CDR3 nucleotides read TGCGCCAGCAGTGAGGAGGCGGCAGGGACAGATACGCAGTATTTT. Amino acids: CASSEEAAGTDTQYF.